The clone carrying this T cell receptor beta chain was observed a single time. Germline CDR1 is ENHRY and CDR2 is SYGVKD. The ends were cut back, 0 bases at V and 3 bases at J, with 15 bases in the middle. The CDR3 runs 17 residues. This specimen belongs to a study of shared clonotypes between healthy human individuals. The genomic DNA of each subset was split evenly across several immunoSEQ plates. Assay used: immunoSEQ multiplex PCR; TCRdb lists only in-frame clones, some missing. In the table there are 300,000 or so clones, about 74% of which are singletons. The receptor was derived from a man aged 25-40 years in good health. The sample comprised memory CD4+ T cells sorted from blood. Stated subset: CD45RA-negative fraction. This chain links TRBV10-3 with TRBJ1-5; tentatively, D is TRBD1 (5 bases). The CDR3 DNA reads as TGTGCCATCAGTGAGTCCGCAGGGAGGTTTTTCAATCAGCCCCAGCATTTT. Translation gives CAISESAGRFFNQPQHF.